This T cell receptor (beta chain) was recorded in a study of blood T cells in healthy people across ages. A second PCR, run for about 6 to 12 cycles, used a sample-barcoded 5' primer plus a J-beta primer mix. Every single cDNA molecule received a tag from a template-switch adaptor with 12 random nucleotides. MiXCR, applied by TCRdb to the 5' RACE reads, yields one record per CDR3 protein. The table includes 1,100,000 or so distinct CDR3 sequences, more than 35% detected once. Findings and limits, study-wide: Because sorting was not performed, PBMCs prevented conclusive naive versus antigen-experienced comparison.

Of note for this clonotype: Its antigen remains unknown. An end of the junction does not agree with germline; a read error may underlie this.

Sequenced sample: blood. The receptor was isolated from a woman aged 55-69 years in good health.

CDR3 region: CTTSREGSGQGRRYEQYF. Written as DNA, the CDR3 is TGTACCACCAGCAGAGAGGGCTCCGGACAGGGTCGCCGCTACGAGCAGTACTTC. The gene calls are TRBV15 and TRBJ2-4, with 8 bases that match TRBD1. The closer fit of TRBJ2-7 to the DNA end suggests the J call may be wrong. This CDR3 is built from 18 residues. Germline-derived CDR1 and CDR2 are LNHNV and YYDKDF (reference sequence).